These 27 T cell receptor beta chains came from one sample sequenced in a study of T cell repertoires in ileal Crohn's disease. Method: immunoSEQ multiplex PCR; TCRdb's copy keeps in-frame clones and lacks some. Of fewer than 18,000 clones listed, 75% to 85% are singletons. The sample taken for sequencing was ileal tissue. These receptors all come from an adult with Crohn's disease.

The chain joins TRBV28 to TRBJ1-1; 7 nucleotides align to TRBD1. J was trimmed by 11 bases and V by 7 bases; bases with no gene match: 10. The CDR3 is 12 residues long. CDR1 is MDHEN, CDR2 SYDVKM, per germline. The CDR3 DNA sequence: TGTGCCAGCACGACGGGACAGAAGTATGCTTTCTTT. As protein: CASTTGQKYAFF.

The genes are TRBV2 and TRBJ1-1, with D tentatively TRBD1 (5 bases). In germline, CDR1 is SNHLY, CDR2 FYNNEI. This CDR3 comprises 15 residues. Trimming left V 7 bases short and J 1 base short, with 16 bases between. CDR3 sequence: CASMDGRGTNTEAFF. CDR3 DNA sequence: TGTGCCAGCATGGACGGACGGGGGACGAACACTGAAGCTTTCTTT.

The V gene is TRBV15, the J gene TRBJ1-2; 7 bases line up with TRBD1. The CDR3 length is 15 residues. Trimming removed 0 bases from V and 4 bases from J; junction bases left unmatched: 5. Germline CDR1 reads LNHNV; CDR2 reads YYDKDF (reference sequence). CDR3 sequence (DNA): TGTGCCACCAGCAGAGAGCAGGGGGAAACCTATGGCTACACCTTC. Translated, it gives CATSREQGETYGYTF.

This chain uses TRBV28 with TRBJ1-3; 10 positions agree with TRBD1. Trimming cost V 6 bases and J 7 bases; bases outside gene matches: 12. The CDR3 sequence is 16 residues long. Germline-derived CDR1 and CDR2 are MDHEN and SYDVKM. The DNA of the CDR3 is TGTGCCAGCAGCCGAAGCGGGACAGGGGTTATGAACACCATATATTTT. Amino acids: CASSRSGTGVMNTIYF.

This chain joins TRBV4-1 and TRBJ2-1, with 9 bases fitting TRBD2. The V segment lost 1 base and the J segment 7 bases; nucleotides outside the gene matches: 11. Germline CDR1 reads MGHRA; CDR2 reads YSYEKL. The CDR3 is made up of 17 amino acids. The CDR3 bases are TGCGCCAGCAGCCAAGGGCGGGAACTAGCGGGTCTTAATGAGCAGTTCTTC. This sequence encodes CASSQGRELAGLNEQFF.

The chain combines TRBV5-4 with TRBJ1-1, with D perhaps matching TRBD1 (5 bases). The CDR3 runs 13 residues. Germline CDR1 and CDR2: SGHNT and YYREEE (reference sequence). V lost 7 bases, J lost 1 base, and 11 bases lay in between. DNA for the CDR3: TGTGCCAGCCGACAGCAGGGGAACACTGAAGCTTTCTTT. Protein: CASRQQGNTEAFF.

J is TRBJ1-2 and V is TRBV14; D might be TRBD1 (6 bases). From germline, CDR1 is SGHDN and CDR2 FVKESK. The V gene lost 0 bases and the J gene lost 4 bases, with 12 bases spanning the gap. The CDR3 has 15 amino acids. CDR3 coding DNA: TGTGCCAGCAGCCAAGACGCCAGGGGTAGCTATGGCTACACCTTC. It translates to CASSQDARGSYGYTF.

As to this clone: Other DNA variants within this sample encode the same CDR3. V and J are TRBV5-1 and TRBJ1-5; 8 bases fit TRBD1. V dropped 4 bases and J dropped 3; count of bases not matched to a gene: 3. The CDR3 contains 14 residues. CDR1 and CDR2 (germline): SGHRS, YFSETQ. CDR3 nucleotide sequence: TGCGCCAGCAGCCCAGGGGGCCTCAATCAGCCCCAGCATTTT. This gives the protein CASSPGGLNQPQHF.

With regard to this clone: A junction boundary mismatches the germline segment, possibly from a read error. V is TRBV5-4 and J is TRBJ1-2; D is unclear. This CDR3 region has 12 residues. Germline values: CDR1 SGHNT, CDR2 YYREEE (reference sequence). The CDR3 nucleotides are TGTGCCAGCAGCTATCCTTCTTCGGCTGGAGTCTTC. Its translation: CASSYPSSAGVF.

The gene calls are TRBV6-6 and TRBJ2-7, with 8 bases fitting TRBD1. The germline V gene encodes CDR1 MNHNY and CDR2 SVGAGI (reference sequence). V trimming: 6 bases; J trimming: 2 bases; junction bases outside the gene matches: 6. The CDR3 runs to 14 residues. DNA of the CDR3: TGTGCCAGCAGGACAGGGGCCCCTCCCTACGAGCAGTACGTC. It yields the protein CASRTGAPPYEQYV.

The V gene is TRBV10-2, the J gene TRBJ2-5; D unresolved. Per germline, CDR1 WSHSY and CDR2 SAAADI. Trimming removed 7 bases from V and 3 bases from J, with 6 bases in between. There are 11 residues in the CDR3. The chain's CDR3 is CASTKKETQYF. CDR3 DNA: TGCGCCAGCACTAAAAAAGAGACCCAGTACTTC.

The chain has TRBV19 and TRBJ2-2; TRBD2 agrees at 9 bases. The germline V gene has CDR1 LNHDA and CDR2 SQIVND (reference sequence). This CDR3 region has 15 residues. Trimming at V came to 9 bases and at J to 3 bases, leaving 8 bases not matched to a gene. CDR3 bases: TGTGCCAGCACTAGGGGACTAGCTTACACCGGGGAGCTGTTTTTT. Translating it yields CASTRGLAYTGELFF.

This clone is medium-sized within its sample. The V and J genes are TRBV19 and TRBJ1-1, with D possibly matching TRBD1 (5 bases). CDR1 is LNHDA and CDR2 is SQIVND in the germline V gene (reference sequence). CDR3 size: 14 residues. Between the trimmed V and J ends, which lost 6 bases and 1 base, there was a span of 12 bases. CDR3 sequence reads: CASRGDYPNTEAFF. Written as DNA, the CDR3 is TGTGCCAGTAGGGGGGACTACCCGAACACTGAAGCTTTCTTT. Full variable domain (remainder filled in from reference TRBV19 and TRBJ1-1): DGGITQSPKYLFRKEGQNVTLSCEQNLNHDAMYWYRQDPGQGLRLIYYSQIVNDFQKGDIAEGYSVSREKKESFPLTVTSAQKNPTAFYLCASRGDYPNTEAFFGQGTRLTVV.

This rearrangement joins TRBV4-1 to TRBJ2-7, with D possibly TRBD1 on 6 matching bases. CDR1 and CDR2 (germline): MGHRA, YSYEKL. Trimming pared 1 base from V and 3 bases from J, leaving 13 bases between. The CDR3 contains 15 residues. The CDR3 loop is CASSQASQGGYEQYF. The CDR3 DNA follows: TGCGCCAGCAGCCAAGCCTCACAGGGCGGCTACGAGCAGTACTTC.

CDR3 in amino acids: CASSRMGLAGPDEQFF. In DNA, the CDR3 is TGTGCCAGCAGTCGCATGGGACTAGCGGGACCCGATGAGCAGTTCTTC. The chain recombines TRBV27 with TRBJ2-1; 13 positions match TRBD2. The CDR3 loop spans 16 amino acids. Germline V gives CDR1 MNHEY, CDR2 SMNVEV (reference sequence). V was pared by 5 bases and J by 8 bases, with 9 bases of the junction left unmatched.

This sequence joins TRBV5-1 and TRBJ2-7; TRBD1 agrees at 9 bases. V dropped 3 bases and J dropped 9; count of bases not matched to a gene: 7. CDR3 length: 13 amino acids. CDR1 and CDR2 from the germline V gene are SGHRS and YFSETQ. The CDR3 DNA reads as TGCGCCAGCAGCTGGGGACAGGGCGAAGGGCAGTACTTC. This translates into CASSWGQGEGQYF.

The chain joins TRBV30 to TRBJ1-1, with unresolved D. CDR3 length: 13 amino acids. The V gene lost 5 bases and the J gene lost 1 base, with 11 bases spanning the gap. CDR1 GTSNPN and CDR2 SVGIG come from the germline V gene (reference sequence). CDR3 loop: CAWVAPGNTEAFF. The CDR3 bases are TGTGCCTGGGTCGCCCCCGGGAACACTGAAGCTTTCTTT.

The chain employs TRBV6-4 and TRBJ2-2, with a weak D call TRBD1 (6 bases). The CDR3 consists of 17 residues. V was trimmed by 4 bases and J by 3 bases, leaving 18 bases between them. The germline V gene has CDR1 MRHNA and CDR2 SNTAGT. Written as DNA, the CDR3 is TGTGCCAGCAGTGGCCACCCAAGAGGGGGAGACACCGGGGAGCTGTTTTTT. It specifies CASSGHPRGGDTGELFF.

The chain has TRBV10-3 and TRBJ1-5, with 10 bases that match TRBD1. The CDR3 contains 17 residues. Looked up from germline, CDR1 is ENHRY and CDR2 is SYGVKD. The ends lost 3 bases at V and 3 bases at J; junction bases unmatched: 8. CDR3 region: CAISDPDRGGSNQPQHF. CDR3 sequence (DNA): TGTGCCATCAGTGACCCGGACAGGGGGGGATCCAATCAGCCCCAGCATTTT.

The rearrangement uses TRBV13 and TRBJ1-6; weak D call: TRBD1 (5 bases). With 1 base removed from V and 7 bases from J, the gap between germline ends came to 14 bases. CDR1 and CDR2 from the germline V gene are PRHDT and FYEKMQ (reference sequence). The CDR3 has 16 residues. The CDR3 region is CASSLEGKGANSPLHF. The CDR3 nucleotides are TGTGCCAGCAGCTTAGAAGGGAAAGGGGCCAATTCACCCCTCCACTTT.

The rearrangement joins TRBV10-3 to TRBJ2-3; the match to TRBD1 covers 9 bases. The CDR3 contains 15 residues. V shed 4 bases, J shed 4 bases, and the junction held 6 bases outside the gene matches. In germline, CDR1 is ENHRY, CDR2 SYGVKD. The CDR3 here is CAISAGTGPADTQYF. In DNA, the CDR3 is TGTGCCATCAGTGCGGGGACAGGGCCCGCAGATACGCAGTATTTT.

A few counts support this clone. This chain links TRBV19 with TRBJ1-6; 7 bases are a match to TRBD1. V lost 10 bases to trimming and J lost 7 bases; unmatched junction nucleotides: 7. CDR1 is LNHDA and CDR2 is SQIVND in the germline V gene (reference sequence). This CDR3 has 13 amino acids. CDR3 region: CATSGTENSPLHF. CDR3 nucleotide sequence: TGTGCCACCTCCGGGACAGAAAATTCACCCCTCCACTTT.

This chain joins TRBV25-1 and TRBJ2-7; TRBD1 might be the D (6 bases). Germline values: CDR1 MGHDK, CDR2 SYGVNS. The CDR3 has 12 residues. V shed 8 bases and J shed 2 bases, with 10 bases lying between them. The CDR3 DNA sequence: TGTGCCAGCTGGACAGACCCCTACGAGCAGTACTTC. This sequence encodes CASWTDPYEQYF.

This clone came up a few times. The DNA for the CDR3 is TGCAGCGTTGAAGTACCGGGGGTGGGCAAAAACATTCAGTACTTC. It translates to CSVEVPGVGKNIQYF. The gene calls are TRBV29-1 and TRBJ2-4; D might be TRBD2 (6 bases). Per germline, CDR1 SQVTM and CDR2 ANQGSEA. V was pared by 1 base and J by 3 bases, with 13 bases between. The CDR3 loop spans 15 amino acids.

This clone came up once. The chain carries TRBV18 and TRBJ2-3; D perhaps matches TRBD2 (6 bases). The V end was cut by 0 bases, the J end by 2 bases, with 12 bases between. Germline CDR1 KGHSH, CDR2 LQKENI. The CDR3 runs 16 residues. Written as DNA, the CDR3 is TGTGCCAGCTCACCACCTGGGACTCAACACACAGATACGCAGTATTTT. This translates into CASSPPGTQHTDTQYF.

This clone was observed a handful of times. A read error may account for a junction end that differs from germline. The chain carries TRBV2 and TRBJ2-3; the match to TRBD2 covers 9 bases. The CDR3 loop spans 17 amino acids. Germline V gene lookup returns CDR1 SNHLY and CDR2 FYNNEI. The CDR3 DNA reads as TGTGCCAGCGGTGAAGCGGGACTAGCCTACGGCACAGATACGCAGTATTTT. Protein product: CASGEAGLAYGTDTQYF.

This chain uses TRBV5-4 with TRBJ2-1; D is perhaps TRBD1 (7 bases). V was clipped by 5 bases and J by 8 bases, with 20 bases between them. The germline V gene encodes CDR1 SGHNT and CDR2 YYREEE (reference sequence). The CDR3 extends over 15 amino acids. The CDR3 spells CASSQEGAGFDEQFF. CDR3 sequence (DNA): TGTGCCAGCAGTCAGGAGGGGGCAGGTTTCGATGAGCAGTTCTTC. The full variable domain, in which reference TRBV5-4 and TRBJ2-1 provide the parts outside the CDR3, is ETGVTQSPTHLIKTRGQQVTLRCSSQSGHNTVSWYQQALGQGPQFIFQYYREEENGRGNFPPRFSGLQFPNYSSELNVNALELDDSALYLCASSQEGAGFDEQFFGPGTRLTVL.